The present entry profiles one T cell receptor beta chain with its context. The antigen is unknown. This sample was included in a study of T-cell memory formation after mild COVID-19. Study summary: Most TCR clusters belonged to a single donor.

Constant-segment-primed 5'RACE gave TCR alpha and TCR beta cDNA libraries with sample barcodes and UMIs. TCRdb re-called the 5' RACE reads with MiXCR, one entry per CDR3 protein. This table holds 85,000 to 130,000 distinct CDR3 sequences, roughly 10% found once. Trimming cost V 5 bases and J 2 bases, with 4 bases left between them. Germline V gene data show CDR1 as SEHNR and CDR2 as FQNEAQ (reference sequence). The CDR3 has 12 residues. The study, taken as a whole, reports: Contracting clones localized mainly to CM and EM when CD4+ and mainly to EMRA when CD8+. Confirmation of SARS-CoV-2 specificity was lacking for second-wave clones peaking day 37.

The chain uses TRBV7-9 and TRBJ1-5; D remains ambiguous. Material: PBMCs or a T cell subset sorted from them (not recorded which). The TCR comes from a man aged 18 to 35 who had mild COVID-19 (a few samples of this study predate the infection). Cell type and time point are not known. The CDR3 region is CASSKGNQPQHF. In DNA, the CDR3 is TGTGCCAGCAGCAAAGGCAATCAGCCCCAGCATTTT. Combining the CDR3 with reference TRBV7-9 and TRBJ1-5 gives the whole variable domain DTGVSQNPRHKITKRGQNVTFRCDPISEHNRLYWYRQTLGQGPEFLTYFQNEAQLEKSRLLSDRFSAERPKGSFSTLEIQRTEQGDSAMYLCASSKGNQPQHFGDGTRLSIL.